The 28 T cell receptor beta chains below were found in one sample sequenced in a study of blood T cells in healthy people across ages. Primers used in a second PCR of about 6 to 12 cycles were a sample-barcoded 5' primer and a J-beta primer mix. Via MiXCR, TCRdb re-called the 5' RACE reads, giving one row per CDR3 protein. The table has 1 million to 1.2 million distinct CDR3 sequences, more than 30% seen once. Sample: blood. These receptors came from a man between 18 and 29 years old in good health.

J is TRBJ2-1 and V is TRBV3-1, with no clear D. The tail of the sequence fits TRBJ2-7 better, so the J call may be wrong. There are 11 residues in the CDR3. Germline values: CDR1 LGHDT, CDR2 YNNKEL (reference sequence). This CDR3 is CASSQYNEQYF. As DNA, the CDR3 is TGTGCCAGCAGCCAGTACAATGAGCAGTACTTC.

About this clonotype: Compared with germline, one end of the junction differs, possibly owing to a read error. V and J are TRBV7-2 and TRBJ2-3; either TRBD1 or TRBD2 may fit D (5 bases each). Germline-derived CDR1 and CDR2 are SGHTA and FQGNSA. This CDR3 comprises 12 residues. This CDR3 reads CGSAPSTGTQYF. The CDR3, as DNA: TGTGGTAGCGCACCTAGCACAGGTACGCAGTATTTT. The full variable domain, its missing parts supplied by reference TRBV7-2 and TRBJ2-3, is GAGVSQSPSNKVTEKGKDVELRCDPISGHTALYWYRQSLGQGLEFLIYFQGNSAPDKSGLPSDRFSAERTGGSVSTLTIQRTQQEDSAVYLCGSAPSTGTQYFGPGTRLTVL.

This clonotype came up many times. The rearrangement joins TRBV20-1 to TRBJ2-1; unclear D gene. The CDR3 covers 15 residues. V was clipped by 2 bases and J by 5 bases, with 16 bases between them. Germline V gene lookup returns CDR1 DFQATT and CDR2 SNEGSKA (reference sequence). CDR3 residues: CSARPTTQSDNEQFF. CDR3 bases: TGCAGTGCTAGACCCACCACACAAAGCGACAATGAGCAGTTCTTC.

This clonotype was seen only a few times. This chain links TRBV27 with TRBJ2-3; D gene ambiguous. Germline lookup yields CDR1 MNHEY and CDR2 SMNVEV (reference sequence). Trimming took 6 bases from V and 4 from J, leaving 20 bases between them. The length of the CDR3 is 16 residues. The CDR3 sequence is CASSRAASWVSDTQYF. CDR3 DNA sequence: TGTGCCAGCAGCCGAGCCGCCTCGTGGGTGTCAGATACGCAGTATTTT.

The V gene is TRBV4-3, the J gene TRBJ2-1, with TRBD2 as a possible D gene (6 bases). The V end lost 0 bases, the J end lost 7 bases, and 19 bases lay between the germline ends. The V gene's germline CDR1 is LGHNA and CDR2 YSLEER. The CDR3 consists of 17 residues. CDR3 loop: CASSQDGGWDSPNEQFF. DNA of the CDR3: TGCGCCAGCAGCCAAGACGGAGGGTGGGACTCCCCGAATGAGCAGTTCTTC.

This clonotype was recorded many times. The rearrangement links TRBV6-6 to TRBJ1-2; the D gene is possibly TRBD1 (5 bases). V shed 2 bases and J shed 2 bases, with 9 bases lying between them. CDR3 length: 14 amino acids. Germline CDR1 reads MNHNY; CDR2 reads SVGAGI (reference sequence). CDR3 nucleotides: TGTGCCAGCAGTTACCCGGGGCAGAACTATGGCTACACCTTC. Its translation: CASSYPGQNYGYTF.

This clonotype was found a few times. CDR3 in amino acids: CASSEEGVGYTF. In nucleotides, the CDR3 is TGTGCCAGCAGTGAAGAGGGCGTAGGCTACACCTTC. This chain connects TRBV2 to TRBJ1-2, with no clear D. Germline V gene lookup returns CDR1 SNHLY and CDR2 FYNNEI. Trimming removed 1 base from V and 8 bases from J, with 8 bases in between. The CDR3 is 12 residues long.

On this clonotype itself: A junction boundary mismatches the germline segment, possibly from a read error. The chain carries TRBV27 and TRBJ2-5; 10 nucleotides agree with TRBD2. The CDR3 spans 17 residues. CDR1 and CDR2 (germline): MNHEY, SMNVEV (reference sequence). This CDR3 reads CASRLIPSGGLRETQYF. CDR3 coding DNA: TGTGCCAGCCGTTTAATCCCTAGCGGGGGCCTAAGAGAGACCCAGTACTTC.

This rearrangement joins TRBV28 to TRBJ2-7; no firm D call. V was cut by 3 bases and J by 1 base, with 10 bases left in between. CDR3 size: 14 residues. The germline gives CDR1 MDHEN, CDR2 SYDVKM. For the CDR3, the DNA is TGTGCCAGCAGTTTCCAGGCTTTATCCTACGAGCAGTACTTC. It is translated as CASSFQALSYEQYF.

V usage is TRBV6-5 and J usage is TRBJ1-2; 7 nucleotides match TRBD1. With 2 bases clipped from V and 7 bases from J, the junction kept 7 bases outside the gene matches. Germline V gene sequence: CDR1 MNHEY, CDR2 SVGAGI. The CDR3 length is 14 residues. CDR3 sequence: CASSYDRAIGGYTF. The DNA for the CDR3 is TGTGCCAGCAGTTACGACAGGGCTATAGGTGGCTACACCTTC.

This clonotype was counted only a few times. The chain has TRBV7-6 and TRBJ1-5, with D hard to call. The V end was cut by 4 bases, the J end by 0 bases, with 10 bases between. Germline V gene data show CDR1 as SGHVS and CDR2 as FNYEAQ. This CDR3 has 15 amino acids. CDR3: CASSSTHDSNQPQHF. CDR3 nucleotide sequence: TGTGCCAGCAGCTCGACCCACGATAGCAATCAGCCCCAGCATTTT.

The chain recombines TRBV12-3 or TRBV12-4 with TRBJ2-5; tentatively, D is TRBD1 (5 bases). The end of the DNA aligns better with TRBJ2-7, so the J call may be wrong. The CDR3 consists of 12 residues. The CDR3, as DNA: TGTGCCAGCAGCTCCAGGGTGGACGAGCAGTACTTC. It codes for CASSSRVDEQYF.

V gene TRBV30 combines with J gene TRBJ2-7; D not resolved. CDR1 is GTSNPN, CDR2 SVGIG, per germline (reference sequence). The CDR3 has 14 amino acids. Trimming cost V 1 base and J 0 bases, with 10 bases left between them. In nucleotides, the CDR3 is TGTGCCTGGAGTGAAGGCGGCAGCTCCTACGAGCAGTACTTC. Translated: CAWSEGGSSYEQYF.

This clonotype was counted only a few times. The CDR3 DNA reads as TGCAGTGGCGGCAAACCCGGGGTTTATGGCTACACCTTC. Its translation is CSGGKPGVYGYTF. The chain uses TRBV20-1 and TRBJ1-2, with unresolved D. Germline CDR1 and CDR2: DFQATT and SNEGSKA (reference sequence). The V end lost 7 bases, the J end lost 5 bases, and 17 bases lay between the germline ends. The CDR3 consists of 13 residues.

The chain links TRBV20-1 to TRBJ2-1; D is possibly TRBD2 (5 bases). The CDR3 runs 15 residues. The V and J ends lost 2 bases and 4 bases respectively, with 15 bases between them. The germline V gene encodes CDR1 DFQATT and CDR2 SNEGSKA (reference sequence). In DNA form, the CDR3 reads TGCAGTGCTAGACAACTGGGGAGACTTTACAATGAGCAGTTCTTC. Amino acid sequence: CSARQLGRLYNEQFF.

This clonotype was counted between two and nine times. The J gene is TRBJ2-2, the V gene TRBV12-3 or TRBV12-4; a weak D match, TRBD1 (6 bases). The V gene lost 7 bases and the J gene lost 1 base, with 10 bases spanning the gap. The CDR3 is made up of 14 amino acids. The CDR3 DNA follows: TGTGCCAGCACTCCGGGACAGAACACCGGGGAGCTGTTTTTT. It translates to CASTPGQNTGELFF.

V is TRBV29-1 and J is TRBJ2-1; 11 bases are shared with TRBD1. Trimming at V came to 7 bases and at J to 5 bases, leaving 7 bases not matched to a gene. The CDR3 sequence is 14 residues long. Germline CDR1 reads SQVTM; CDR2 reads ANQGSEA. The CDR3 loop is CSATDRGPHNEQFF. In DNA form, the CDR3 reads TGCAGCGCTACGGACAGGGGGCCCCACAATGAGCAGTTCTTC.

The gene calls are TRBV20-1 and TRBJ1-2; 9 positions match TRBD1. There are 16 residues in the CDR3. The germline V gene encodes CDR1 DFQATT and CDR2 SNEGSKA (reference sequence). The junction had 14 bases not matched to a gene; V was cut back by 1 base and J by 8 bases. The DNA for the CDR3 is TGCAGTGCTAGAGTCCGTGTCGGGACAGGGTCATACGGCTACACCTTC. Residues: CSARVRVGTGSYGYTF.

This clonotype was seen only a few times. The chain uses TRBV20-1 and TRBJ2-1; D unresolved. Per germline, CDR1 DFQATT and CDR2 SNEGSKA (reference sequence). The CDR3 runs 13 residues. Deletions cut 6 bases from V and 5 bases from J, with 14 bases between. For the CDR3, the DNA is TGCAGTGCGATCCTCGGCGGCAACAATGAGCAGTTCTTC. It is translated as CSAILGGNNEQFF.

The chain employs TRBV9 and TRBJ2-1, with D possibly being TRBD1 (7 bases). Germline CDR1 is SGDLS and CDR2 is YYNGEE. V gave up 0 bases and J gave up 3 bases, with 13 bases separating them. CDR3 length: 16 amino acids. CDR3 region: CASSVAPRGDYNEQFF. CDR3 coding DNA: TGTGCCAGCAGCGTAGCTCCCAGGGGGGACTACAATGAGCAGTTCTTC.

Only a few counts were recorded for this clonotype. CDR3 DNA sequence: TGTGCCAGCAGCGTTACCTACAATGAGCAGTTCTTC. Amino acids: CASSVTYNEQFF. This chain connects TRBV7-9 to TRBJ2-1; D gene ambiguous. The CDR3 extends over 12 amino acids. Trimming removed 5 bases from V and 2 bases from J, with 4 bases in between. The germline V gene has CDR1 SEHNR and CDR2 FQNEAQ (reference sequence).

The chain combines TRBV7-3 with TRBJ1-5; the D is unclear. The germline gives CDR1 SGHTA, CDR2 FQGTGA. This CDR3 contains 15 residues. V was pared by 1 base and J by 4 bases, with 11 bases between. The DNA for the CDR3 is TGTGCCAGCAGCTTAAGGGCCAGCTCTAATCAGCCCCAGCATTTT. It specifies CASSLRASSNQPQHF.

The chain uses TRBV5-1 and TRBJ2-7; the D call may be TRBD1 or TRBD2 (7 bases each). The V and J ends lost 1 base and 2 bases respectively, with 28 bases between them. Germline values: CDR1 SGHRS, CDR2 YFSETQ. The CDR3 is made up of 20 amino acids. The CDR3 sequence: CASSLKRETGQEAFAYEQYF. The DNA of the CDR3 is TGCGCCAGCAGCTTGAAGCGGGAAACCGGACAGGAGGCCTTTGCCTACGAGCAGTACTTC. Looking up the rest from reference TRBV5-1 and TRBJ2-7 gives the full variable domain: KAGVTQTPRYLIKTRGQQVTLSCSPISGHRSVSWYQQTPGQGLQFLFEYFSETQRNKGNFPGRFSGRQFSNSRSEMNVSTLELGDSALYLCASSLKRETGQEAFAYEQYFGPGTRLTVT.

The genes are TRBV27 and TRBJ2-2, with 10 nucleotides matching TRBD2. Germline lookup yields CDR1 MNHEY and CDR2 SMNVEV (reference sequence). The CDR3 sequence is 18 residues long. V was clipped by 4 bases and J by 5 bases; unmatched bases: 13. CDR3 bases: TGTGCCAGCAGTTCCCCCGGACGAGCGGGGGGGATGACCGGGGAGCTGTTTTTT. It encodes CASSSPGRAGGMTGELFF.

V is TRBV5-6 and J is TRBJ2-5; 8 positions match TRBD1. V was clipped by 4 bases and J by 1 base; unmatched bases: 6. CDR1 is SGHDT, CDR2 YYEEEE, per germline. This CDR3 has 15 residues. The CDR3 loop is CASSLDRGVQETQYF. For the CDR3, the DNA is TGTGCCAGCAGCCTCGACAGGGGAGTCCAAGAGACCCAGTACTTC.

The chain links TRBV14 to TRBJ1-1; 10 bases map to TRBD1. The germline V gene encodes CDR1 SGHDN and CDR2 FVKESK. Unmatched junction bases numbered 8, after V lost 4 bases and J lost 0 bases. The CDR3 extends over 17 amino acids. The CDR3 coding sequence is TGTGCCAGCAGCCCCTCCGGACAGGGGGGGGTGAACACTGAAGCTTTCTTT. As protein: CASSPSGQGGVNTEAFF.

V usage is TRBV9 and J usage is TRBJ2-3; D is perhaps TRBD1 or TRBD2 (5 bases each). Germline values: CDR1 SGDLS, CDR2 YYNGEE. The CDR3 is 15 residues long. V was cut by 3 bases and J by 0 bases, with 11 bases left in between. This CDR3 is CASSGGAASTDTQYF. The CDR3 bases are TGTGCCAGCAGCGGAGGGGCCGCAAGCACAGATACGCAGTATTTT.

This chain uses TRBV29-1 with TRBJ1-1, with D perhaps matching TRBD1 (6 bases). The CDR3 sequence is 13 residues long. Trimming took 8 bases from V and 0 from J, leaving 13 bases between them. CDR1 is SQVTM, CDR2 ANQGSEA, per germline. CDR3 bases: TGCAGCATGCCTGGACAGCTGAACACTGAAGCTTTCTTT. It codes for CSMPGQLNTEAFF.